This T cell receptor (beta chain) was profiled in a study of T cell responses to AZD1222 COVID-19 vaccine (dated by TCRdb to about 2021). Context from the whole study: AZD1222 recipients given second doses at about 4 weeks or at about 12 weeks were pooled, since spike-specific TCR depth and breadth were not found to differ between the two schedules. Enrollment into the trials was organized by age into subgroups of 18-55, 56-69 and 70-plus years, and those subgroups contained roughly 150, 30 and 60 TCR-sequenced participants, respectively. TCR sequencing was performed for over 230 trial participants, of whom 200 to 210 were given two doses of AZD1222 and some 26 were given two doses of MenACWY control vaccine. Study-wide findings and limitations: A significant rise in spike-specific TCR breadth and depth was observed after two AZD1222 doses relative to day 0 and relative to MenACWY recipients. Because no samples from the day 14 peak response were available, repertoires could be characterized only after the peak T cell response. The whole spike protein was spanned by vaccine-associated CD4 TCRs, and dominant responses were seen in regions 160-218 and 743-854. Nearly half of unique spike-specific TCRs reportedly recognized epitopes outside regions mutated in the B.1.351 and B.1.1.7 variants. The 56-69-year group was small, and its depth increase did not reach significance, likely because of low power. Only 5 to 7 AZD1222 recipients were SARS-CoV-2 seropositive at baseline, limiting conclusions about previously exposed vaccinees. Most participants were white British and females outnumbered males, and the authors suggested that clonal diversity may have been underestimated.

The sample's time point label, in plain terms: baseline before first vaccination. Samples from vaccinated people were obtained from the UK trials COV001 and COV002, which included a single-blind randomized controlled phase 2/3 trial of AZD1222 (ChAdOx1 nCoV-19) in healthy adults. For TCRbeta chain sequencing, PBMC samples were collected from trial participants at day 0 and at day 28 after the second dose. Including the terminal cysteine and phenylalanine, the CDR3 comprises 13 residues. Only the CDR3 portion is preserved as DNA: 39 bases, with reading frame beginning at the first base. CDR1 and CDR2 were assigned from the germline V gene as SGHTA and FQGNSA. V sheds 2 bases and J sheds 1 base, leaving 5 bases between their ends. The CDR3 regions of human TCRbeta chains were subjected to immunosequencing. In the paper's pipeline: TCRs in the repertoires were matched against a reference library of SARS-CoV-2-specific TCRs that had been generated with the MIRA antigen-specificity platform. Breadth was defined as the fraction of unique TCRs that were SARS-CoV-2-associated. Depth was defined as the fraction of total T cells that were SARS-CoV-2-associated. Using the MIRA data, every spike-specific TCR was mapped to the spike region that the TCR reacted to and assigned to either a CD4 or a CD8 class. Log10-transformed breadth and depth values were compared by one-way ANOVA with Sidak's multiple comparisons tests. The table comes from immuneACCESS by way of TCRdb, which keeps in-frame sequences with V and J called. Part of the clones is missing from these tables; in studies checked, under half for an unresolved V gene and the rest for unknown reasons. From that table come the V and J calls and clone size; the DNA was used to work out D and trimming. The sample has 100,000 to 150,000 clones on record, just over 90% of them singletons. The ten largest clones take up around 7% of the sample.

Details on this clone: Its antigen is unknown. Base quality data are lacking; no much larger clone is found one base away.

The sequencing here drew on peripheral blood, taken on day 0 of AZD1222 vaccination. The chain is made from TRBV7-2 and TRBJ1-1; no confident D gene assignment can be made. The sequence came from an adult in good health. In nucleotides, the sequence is TGTGCCAGCAGCTTACACGGGAACACTGAAGCTTTCTTT. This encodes CASSLHGNTEAFF.